The 28 T cell receptor beta chains listed next were all sequenced from one sample in a study of response to subunit inactivated influenza vaccine. In TCRdb, the RT-PCR reads were re-called with MiXCR into one record per CDR3 protein. Of about 700,000 distinct CDR3 sequences listed, about 14% are singletons. The sequencing used PBMCs from blood, collected 14 days before vaccination. The receptors derive from a man aged 45-65 years who received an inactivated influenza vaccine.

This clonotype was recorded a few times. The V call is TRBV7-6, the J call TRBJ2-1; D could derive from TRBD1 or TRBD2 (8 bases each). Trimming left V 5 bases short and J 3 bases short, with 23 bases between. CDR1 is SGHVS and CDR2 is FNYEAQ in the germline V gene. The CDR3 contains 18 residues. Here the CDR3 DNA reads TGTGCCAGCAGCCGAAGACAGGGGAGCAGCGGGAGCTACAATGAGCAGTTCTTC. Protein product: CASSRRQGSSGSYNEQFF.

This clonotype was seen only a few times. The rearrangement uses TRBV2 and TRBJ2-5; TRBD1 or TRBD2 may be the D gene (7 bases each). This CDR3 is built from 13 residues. Germline V gives CDR1 SNHLY, CDR2 FYNNEI. V gave up 8 bases and J gave up 9 bases, with 19 bases separating them. The DNA of the CDR3 is TGTGCCAGCGGAGGACTAGGCCAGGGGGCCCAGTACTTC. Translating gives CASGGLGQGAQYF.

This clonotype was picked up a small number of times. The chain links TRBV4-2 to TRBJ2-5, with 13 bases that match TRBD2. The CDR3 length is 14 residues. Germline CDR1 LGHNA, CDR2 YNFKEQ. The trim removed 1 base at V and 10 bases at J, leaving 3 bases unmatched. The CDR3 DNA sequence: TGTGCCAGCAGCCAAGGGACTAGCGGGGGAATCCAGTACTTC. Translating gives CASSQGTSGGIQYF.

This clonotype was detected a few times. The chain employs TRBV10-3 and TRBJ1-1, with 7 bases aligning to TRBD1. The CDR3 runs to 14 residues. V dropped 3 bases and J dropped 4; count of bases not matched to a gene: 5. Germline V CDR1 and CDR2: ENHRY, SYGVKD. CDR3 nucleotide sequence: TGTGCCATCAGTGAATTAAGGGGGCCCACTGAAGCTTTCTTT. It codes for CAISELRGPTEAFF.

The rearrangement joins TRBV5-1 to TRBJ2-1; TRBD1 aligns across 9 bases. The CDR3 is made up of 15 amino acids. J was trimmed by 6 bases and V by 0 bases; bases with no gene match: 4. Germline-derived CDR1 and CDR2 are SGHRS and YFSETQ. CDR3 nucleotides: TGCGCCAGCAGCTTGGAGTGGGACAGGGCCAATGAGCAGTTCTTC. This encodes CASSLEWDRANEQFF.

This clonotype appeared a few times. V is TRBV3-1 and J is TRBJ1-1; D is possibly TRBD1 (5 bases). Per germline, CDR1 LGHDT and CDR2 YNNKEL (reference sequence). This CDR3 has 12 residues. With 9 bases removed from V and 8 bases from J, the gap between germline ends came to 16 bases. The CDR3 is CASGNRNREAFF. CDR3 DNA: TGTGCCAGTGGAAACAGGAATAGGGAAGCTTTCTTT.

The chain links TRBV4-3 to TRBJ1-2; 9 nucleotides match TRBD1. The germline gives CDR1 LGHNA, CDR2 YSLEER. V shed 3 bases, J shed 5 bases, and the junction held 10 bases outside the gene matches. The CDR3 runs 16 residues. CDR3 in DNA: TGCGCCAGCAGCCAGGCCGAAGGGACAGGGTCATATGGCTACACCTTC. Translation: CASSQAEGTGSYGYTF.

This clonotype was counted a few times. J is TRBJ1-4 and V is TRBV5-1; D gene ambiguous. Germline CDR1 SGHRS, CDR2 YFSETQ. The CDR3 covers 15 residues. Trimming removed 2 bases at V and 4 bases at J, with 12 bases between. The CDR3 loop reads CASSFGSRSNEKLFF. The CDR3 DNA reads as TGCGCCAGCAGCTTCGGGAGCAGGAGTAATGAAAAACTGTTTTTT.

This clonotype appeared once. The chain has TRBV4-1 and TRBJ2-7; 9 bases match TRBD2. Germline values: CDR1 MGHRA, CDR2 YSYEKL. Trimming at V came to 1 base and at J to 4 bases, leaving 5 bases not matched to a gene. This CDR3 region has 15 residues. CDR3 in DNA: TGCGCCAGCAGCCAAGGACTAGCGGCGGTGTACGAGCAGTACTTC. Protein product: CASSQGLAAVYEQYF.

This clonotype came up once. The chain carries TRBV2 and TRBJ2-7; 8 bases match TRBD2. The V gene end was trimmed by 5 bases and the J gene end by 5 bases; junction bases not matched to a gene: 8. This CDR3 has 14 residues. Germline CDR1 and CDR2: SNHLY and FYNNEI. As DNA, the CDR3 is TGTGCCAGCAGTACCTTAGCGGGAAGCGACGAGCAGTACTTC. Its translation is CASSTLAGSDEQYF.

This clonotype occurred a few times. The rearrangement links TRBV18 to TRBJ2-4, with TRBD2 identical over 14 bases. From germline, CDR1 is KGHSH and CDR2 LQKENI. The CDR3 has 16 residues. V gave up 3 bases and J gave up 8 bases; unmatched junction bases: 6. As DNA, the CDR3 is TGTGCCAGCTCACCTGGGACTAGCGGGAGTACCTACATTCAGTACTTC. Its protein is CASSPGTSGSTYIQYF. The complete variable domain, with remaining parts taken from reference TRBV18 and TRBJ2-4, reads NAGVMQNPRHLVRRRGQEARLRCSPMKGHSHVYWYRQLPEEGLKFMVYLQKENIIDESGMPKERFSAEFPKEGPSILRIQQVVRGDSAAYFCASSPGTSGSTYIQYFGAGTRLSVL.

The chain employs TRBV7-9 and TRBJ1-2, with D possibly being TRBD1 (5 bases). V was trimmed by 6 bases and J by 2 bases, leaving 13 bases between them. The CDR3 is made up of 14 amino acids. Germline assignment: CDR1 SEHNR and CDR2 FQNEAQ (reference sequence). The CDR3 coding sequence is TGTGCCAGCAGACCTGAGACAGACAACTATGGCTACACCTTC. It specifies CASRPETDNYGYTF.

This clonotype was recorded a few times. The V call is TRBV7-9, the J call TRBJ2-2; D not certain. Trimming left V 5 bases short and J 5 bases short, with 12 bases between. Per the germline V gene, CDR1 is SEHNR and CDR2 is FQNEAQ (reference sequence). The length of the CDR3 is 14 residues. In DNA, the CDR3 is TGTGCCAGCAGCGCACGTGGTTGGACCGGGGAGCTGTTTTTT. Translation: CASSARGWTGELFF.

The rearrangement joins TRBV29-1 to TRBJ1-2; 10 bases align to TRBD1. Unmatched junction bases numbered 4, after V lost 3 bases and J lost 9 bases. The CDR3 spans 12 residues. Germline CDR1 reads SQVTM; CDR2 reads ANQGSEA. CDR3 protein: CSVEGQGMRYTF. The CDR3 DNA sequence: TGCAGCGTTGAGGGACAGGGGATGCGCTACACCTTC.

Note on this clonotype: One end of the junction is discordant with germline, which a read error may explain. The genes are TRBV10-3 and TRBJ2-5; 7 bases are a match to TRBD1. The CDR3 runs 17 residues. Per germline, CDR1 ENHRY and CDR2 SYGVKD. The CDR3 DNA sequence: TGTGACATCAGTGAGGCCGATCGAGACAGGGCCCAAGAGACCCAGTACTTC. Its protein product is CDISEADRDRAQETQYF.

The rearrangement joins TRBV28 to TRBJ2-7, with D perhaps matching TRBD2 (5 bases). CDR1 MDHEN and CDR2 SYDVKM come from the germline V gene. Trimming took 2 bases from V and 0 from J, leaving 11 bases between them. The CDR3 has 15 amino acids. CDR3 loop: CASSLVFRDSYEQYF. DNA of the CDR3: TGTGCCAGCAGTTTAGTGTTCCGGGACTCCTACGAGCAGTACTTC.

This chain uses TRBV20-1 with TRBJ2-7, with 9 bases that match TRBD2. CDR3 length: 13 amino acids. The ends lost 4 bases at V and 3 bases at J; junction bases unmatched: 4. Germline CDR1 reads DFQATT; CDR2 reads SNEGSKA (reference sequence). The CDR3 coding sequence is TGCAGTGCTACTAGCGGGGAAGTCTACGAGCAGTACTTC. Translating gives CSATSGEVYEQYF.

The table lists this clonotype with many counts. Here the CDR3 reads CASSTTVGQGAVGEKLFF. The DNA of the CDR3 is TGTGCCAGCAGTACTACAGTGGGACAGGGGGCGGTAGGTGAAAAACTGTTTTTT. The V call is TRBV6-5, the J call TRBJ1-4, with TRBD1 matching over 12 bases. V trimming: 5 bases; J trimming: 7 bases; junction bases outside the gene matches: 14. The CDR3 has 18 amino acids. Germline V gene sequence: CDR1 MNHEY, CDR2 SVGAGI.

This clonotype was picked up many times. The V gene is TRBV7-2, the J gene TRBJ1-5, with 9 bases identical to TRBD1. Germline CDR1 SGHTA, CDR2 FQGNSA. The CDR3 is made up of 14 amino acids. V lost 3 bases to trimming and J lost 5 bases; unmatched junction nucleotides: 2. The CDR3 DNA follows: TGTGCCAGCAGCTTGGACAGGGGCTATCAGCCCCAGCATTTT. Translation: CASSLDRGYQPQHF.

This CDR3 is CASSYSTGSTGELFF. CDR3 coding DNA: TGTGCCAGCAGTTATTCCACAGGAAGCACCGGGGAGCTGTTTTTT. V usage is TRBV6-5 and J usage is TRBJ2-2; tentative D call: TRBD1 (5 bases). Germline V lookup: CDR1 MNHEY, CDR2 SVGAGI. The CDR3 loop spans 15 amino acids. Trimming left V 3 bases short and J 4 bases short, with 12 bases between.

This clonotype occurred a few times. The genes are TRBV4-3 and TRBJ2-5, with D maybe TRBD1 (5 bases). Germline CDR1 reads LGHNA; CDR2 reads YSLEER. The CDR3 consists of 14 residues. The V and J ends lost 1 base and 3 bases respectively, with 9 bases between them. The CDR3 DNA sequence: TGCGCCAGCAGCCAAGGACAGAGTAAAGAGACCCAGTACTTC. Amino acids: CASSQGQSKETQYF.

This clonotype has just a few counts. The J gene is TRBJ2-7, the V gene TRBV5-6; no clear D. Deletions cut 4 bases from V and 6 bases from J, with 14 bases between. The CDR3 sequence is 13 residues long. The germline CDR1 and CDR2 sequences are SGHDT and YYEEEE. CDR3 DNA: TGTGCCAGCAGCGCGAAAGGGTTTCCCGAGCAGTACTTC. Its translation is CASSAKGFPEQYF.

The chain has TRBV3-1 and TRBJ2-5; tentative D call: TRBD1 (5 bases). This CDR3 is built from 16 residues. V shed 4 bases and J shed 0 bases, with 15 bases lying between them. Germline V lookup: CDR1 LGHDT, CDR2 YNNKEL (reference sequence). This CDR3 reads CASSLLDRQYQETQYF. DNA for the CDR3: TGTGCCAGCAGCCTCTTAGATCGACAGTACCAAGAGACCCAGTACTTC.

The V and J genes are TRBV5-6 and TRBJ1-2, with TRBD1 matching over 7 bases. CDR1 and CDR2 from the germline V gene are SGHDT and YYEEEE. CDR3 length equals 15 residues. The V and J ends lost 4 bases and 1 base, in that order; junction bases with no gene match: 7. The chain's CDR3 is CASSRGQYINYGYTF. The DNA for the CDR3 is TGTGCCAGCAGCCGGGGACAGTATATTAACTATGGCTACACCTTC.

A remark on this clonotype: A read error may explain this, as a much larger clone is one base away. V gene TRBV5-6 combines with J gene TRBJ1-2, with unresolved D. CDR3 length equals 18 residues. Per germline, CDR1 SGHDT and CDR2 YYEEEE. V was trimmed by 3 bases and J by 4 bases, leaving 25 bases between them. The CDR3 spells CASSSGLRERFRSYGYTF. CDR3 DNA: TGTGCCAGCAGCTCAGGACTGAGAGAAAGATTTAGGAGCTATGGCTACACCTTC.

There are many counts of this clonotype. V is TRBV12-3 or TRBV12-4 and J is TRBJ2-3, with TRBD2 as a possible D gene (5 bases). Trimming stripped 1 base from V and 4 bases from J, with 9 bases between. This CDR3 has 14 amino acids. The CDR3 region has the DNA TGTGCCAGCAGTTTAGACGGGGTTGCAGATACGCAGTATTTT. Translating gives CASSLDGVADTQYF.

V usage is TRBV20-1 and J usage is TRBJ2-4; 9 nucleotides align to TRBD2. The germline gives CDR1 DFQATT, CDR2 SNEGSKA (reference sequence). The CDR3 runs 18 residues. Trimming took 1 base from V and 1 from J; bases not matched to a gene: 11. CDR3 DNA sequence: TGCAGTGCTAGAGGTCCGGCGGGAGGGCCTTCGGCCAAAAACATTCAGTACTTC. Protein product: CSARGPAGGPSAKNIQYF.

This clonotype was seen more than once but under ten times. The V gene is TRBV2, the J gene TRBJ2-1; TRBD1 might be the D (6 bases). The CDR3 is 15 amino acids. V gave up 6 bases and J gave up 2 bases, with 14 bases separating them. The germline CDR1 and CDR2 sequences are SNHLY and FYNNEI. CDR3 in DNA: TGTGCCAGCAGCCCTCAGGGGTACACCTACAATGAGCAGTTCTTC. Its translation: CASSPQGYTYNEQFF.